These T cell receptor beta chains were read from a single sample in a study of human T cells and chemical hapten exposure. TCRdb passed the RACE reads through MiXCR, listing each CDR3 protein once. The sample consists of approximately 100,000 distinct CDR3 sequences, more than 9.5% of them appearing once. The source was whole blood, collected in connection with sensitization to the hapten diphenylcyclopropenone (DPC). The origin of the receptors is a middle-aged woman with alopecia areata. Some clones in this sample may be carry-over from other donors' samples. The CDR3 runs from the conserved cysteine through the conserved F or W. D genes are given only for firm matches. Rows may omit the clone size; those that give it use once, few, many or a size class.

TRBV24-1	TRBJ1-1	NA	NA	CATGGTGENTEAFF	TGTGCCACCGGGGGGACGGGAGAGAACACTGAAGCTTTCTTT
TRBV30	TRBJ2-7	many	NA	CAWSNHYSYEQYF	TGTGCCTGGAGCAACCACTACTCCTACGAGCAGTACTTC
TRBV6-1	TRBJ1-5	NA	NA	CASSAGFSAGQPQHF	TGTGCCAGCAGTGCGGGTTTCTCGGCAGGTCAGCCCCAGCATTTT
TRBV7-2	TRBJ2-2	many	NA	CASSTPNTGELFF	TGTGCCAGCAGCACTCCAAACACCGGGGAGCTGTTTTTT
TRBV7-2	TRBJ2-7	few	NA	CASSSSRGSSREQYF	TGTGCCAGCAGCTCCTCTAGAGGTTCTTCTCGGGAGCAGTACTTC
TRBV18	TRBJ2-3	many	NA	CASSPLARESTDTQYF	TGTGCCAGCTCACCTCTGGCCCGGGAAAGCACAGATACGCAGTATTTT
TRBV5-4	TRBJ2-1	many	TRBD2	CASSGTSGRVDEQFF	TGTGCCAGCAGCGGGACTAGCGGGAGGGTTGATGAGCAGTTCTTC
TRBV5-4	TRBJ1-6	NA	NA	CASSFPQGALHF	TGTGCCAGCAGCTTTCCACAGGGAGCCCTCCACTTT
TRBV27	TRBJ2-1	NA	TRBD1	CASSLPGTGYNEQFF	TGTGCCAGCAGTCTACCCGGGACAGGCTACAATGAGCAGTTCTTC
TRBV6-5	TRBJ1-2	few	TRBD1	CASNPTGGGYTF	TGTGCCAGCAATCCGACAGGGGGTGGCTACACCTTC